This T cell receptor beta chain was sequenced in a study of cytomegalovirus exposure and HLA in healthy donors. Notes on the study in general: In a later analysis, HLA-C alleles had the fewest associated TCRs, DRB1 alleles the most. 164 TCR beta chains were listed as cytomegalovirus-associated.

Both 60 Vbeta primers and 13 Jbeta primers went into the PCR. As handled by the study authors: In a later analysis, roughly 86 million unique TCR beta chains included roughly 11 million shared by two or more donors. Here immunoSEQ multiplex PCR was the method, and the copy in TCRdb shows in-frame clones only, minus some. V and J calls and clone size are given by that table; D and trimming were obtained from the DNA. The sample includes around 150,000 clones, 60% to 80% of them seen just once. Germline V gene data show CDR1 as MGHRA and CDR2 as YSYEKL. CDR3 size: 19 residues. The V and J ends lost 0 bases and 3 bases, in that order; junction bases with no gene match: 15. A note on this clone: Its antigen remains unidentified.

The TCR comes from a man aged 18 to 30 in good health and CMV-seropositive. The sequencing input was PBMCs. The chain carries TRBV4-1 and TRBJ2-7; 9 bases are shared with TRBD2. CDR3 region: CASSQDWTGGRARSYEQYF. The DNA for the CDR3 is TGCGCCAGCAGCCAAGATTGGACGGGCGGGAGGGCCAGAAGCTACGAGCAGTACTTC.